The 22 T cell receptor beta chains listed next were all sequenced from one sample in a study of control samples from healthy donors and cancer patients (dated by TCRdb to 2020 to 2021). Receptor amplification or capture employed the immunoSEQ multiplex PCR assay. TCRdb stores this immuneACCESS table with in-frame sequences only. Part of the clones is absent; in the studies checked, under half of the shortfall reflects unresolved V genes, and no reason is known for the rest. In all, the sample holds 100,000 to 150,000 clones, and approximately 89% of those were seen once. The ten most abundant clones make up approximately 8% of the sample. Sequencing was done on a sample of PBMCs. Receptor source: a man aged 50 to 59 with head and neck cancer.

The chain couples TRBV6-6 to TRBJ1-5; the D gene is possibly TRBD1 (5 bases). The CDR3 contains 15 residues. The germline gives CDR1 MNHNY, CDR2 SVGAGI (reference sequence). V gave up 0 bases and J gave up 7 bases, with 13 bases separating them. CDR3 nucleotides: TGTGCCAGCAGTTACTCGGAAGGGGCCAAGCAGCCCCAGCATTTT. This sequence encodes CASSYSEGAKQPQHF.

The V and J genes are TRBV5-4 and TRBJ2-1; 7 nucleotides line up with TRBD2. With V trimmed by 1 base and J by 8 bases, 9 bases remained unmatched. The CDR3 length is 15 residues. The germline V gene encodes CDR1 SGHNT and CDR2 YYREEE (reference sequence). CDR3 sequence: CASSLWLAGEYEQFF. Written as DNA, the CDR3 is TGTGCCAGCAGCTTGTGGTTGGCGGGGGAGTATGAGCAGTTCTTC.

This sequence joins TRBV25-1 and TRBJ1-2; 10 bases are shared with TRBD1. V trimming: 4 bases; J trimming: 1 base; junction bases outside the gene matches: 12. Germline CDR1 MGHDK, CDR2 SYGVNS. CDR3 length equals 18 residues. This CDR3 reads CASSVQTPGTGVNYGYTF. CDR3 nucleotides: TGTGCCAGCAGTGTCCAGACCCCCGGGACAGGGGTTAACTATGGCTACACCTTC.

The chain carries TRBV20-1 and TRBJ2-7, with 11 bases matching TRBD2. Germline V gives CDR1 DFQATT, CDR2 SNEGSKA (reference sequence). This CDR3 region has 15 residues. Trimming removed 3 bases from V and 0 bases from J; junction bases left unmatched: 4. This chain's CDR3 is CSASPGLAASYEQYF. Here the CDR3 DNA reads TGCAGTGCTAGTCCGGGACTAGCGGCCTCCTACGAGCAGTACTTC.

This clone was recorded only once. The rearrangement uses TRBV29-1 and TRBJ2-3; 12 bases map to TRBD2. Germline V gene sequence: CDR1 SQVTM, CDR2 ANQGSEA. The CDR3 has 15 amino acids. Trimming took 3 bases from V and 5 from J; bases not matched to a gene: 6. The DNA for the CDR3 is TGCAGCGTTGACCGACTAGCGGGAGAAGGAGATACGCAGTATTTT. Its protein is CSVDRLAGEGDTQYF.

The chain has TRBV29-1 and TRBJ2-1, with TRBD2 identical over 8 bases. The CDR3 sequence is 13 residues long. Germline V gene data show CDR1 as SQVTM and CDR2 as ANQGSEA. Losses at the gene ends were 7 bases for V and 5 bases for J; bases not matched to a gene: 7. The CDR3 DNA is TGCAGCGCAGTAGCGGGACTTAACAATGAGCAGTTCTTC. Protein product: CSAVAGLNNEQFF.

The rearrangement uses TRBV11-2 and TRBJ2-3, with D possibly matching TRBD1 (5 bases). This CDR3 region has 19 residues. Germline loops: CDR1 SGHAT, CDR2 FQNNGV. V dropped 3 bases and J dropped 2 bases, with 24 bases sitting between them. As DNA, the CDR3 is TGTGCCAGCAGCTTCGGGTTGACGCTCGAACAGGTCTTCACAGATACGCAGTATTTT. Translation: CASSFGLTLEQVFTDTQYF.

V gene TRBV20-1 combines with J gene TRBJ2-7; D uncertain. Trimming removed 3 bases at V and 3 bases at J, with 9 bases between. This CDR3 contains 12 residues. Germline values: CDR1 DFQATT, CDR2 SNEGSKA (reference sequence). The CDR3 reads CSASLSSYEQYF. The CDR3 region has the DNA TGCAGTGCTAGTCTGTCTAGCTACGAGCAGTACTTC.

The chain employs TRBV14 and TRBJ1-2, with TRBD1 matching over 11 bases. After removal of 3 bases from V and 4 bases from J, the junction contained 4 bases not matched to a gene. CDR1 and CDR2 from the germline V gene are SGHDN and FVKESK. The CDR3 contains 15 residues. The CDR3 DNA follows: TGTGCCAGCAGCCAGCCGGGACAGGGGGTCTATGGCTACACCTTC. Translation gives CASSQPGQGVYGYTF.

This chain joins TRBV10-2 and TRBJ1-6; 10 nucleotides line up with TRBD1. V lost 6 bases to trimming and J lost 9 bases; unmatched junction nucleotides: 5. CDR1 and CDR2 (germline): WSHSY, SAAADI. This CDR3 has 14 residues. CDR3 region: CASSETGGFSPLHF. CDR3 DNA sequence: TGCGCCAGCAGCGAGACAGGGGGCTTTTCACCCCTCCACTTT.

J is TRBJ2-7 and V is TRBV28; 9 nucleotides agree with TRBD1. The germline gives CDR1 MDHEN, CDR2 SYDVKM. J was trimmed by 0 bases and V by 2 bases; bases with no gene match: 8. The CDR3 has 17 amino acids. In nucleotides, the CDR3 is TGTGCCAGCAGTTTAGCCTCGGACAGGGGTTTCTCCTACGAGCAGTACTTC. Amino acid sequence: CASSLASDRGFSYEQYF.

V and J are TRBV7-2 and TRBJ2-7; 8 positions match TRBD1. Germline-derived CDR1 and CDR2 are SGHTA and FQGNSA. Trimming removed 4 bases from V and 2 bases from J; junction bases left unmatched: 4. This CDR3 is 14 amino acids long. The CDR3 protein is CASSSQGGPYEQYF. The CDR3 DNA follows: TGTGCCAGCAGCTCACAGGGGGGCCCCTACGAGCAGTACTTC.

This clone was detected only a few times. This rearrangement joins TRBV2 to TRBJ2-7, with D unresolved. This CDR3 spans 12 amino acids. Trimming shortened V by 7 bases and J by 4 bases, and 11 bases separated the two germline ends. Looked up from germline, CDR1 is SNHLY and CDR2 is FYNNEI. This CDR3 reads CASNSFPYEQYF. The CDR3, as DNA: TGTGCCAGCAACTCATTCCCATACGAGCAGTACTTC.

The rearrangement links TRBV4-1 to TRBJ1-1; 8 positions agree with TRBD1. CDR3 length: 15 amino acids. Looked up from germline, CDR1 is MGHRA and CDR2 is YSYEKL. With V trimmed by 4 bases and J by 5 bases, 9 bases remained unmatched. The CDR3 here is CASSPQGQGLTEAFF. The DNA for the CDR3 is TGCGCCAGCAGCCCACAAGGACAGGGCTTGACTGAAGCTTTCTTT.

V usage is TRBV5-1 and J usage is TRBJ2-6; D is perhaps TRBD2 (5 bases). The CDR3 covers 18 residues. The ends were cut back, 1 base at V and 2 bases at J, with 16 bases in the middle. Germline V gives CDR1 SGHRS, CDR2 YFSETQ. CDR3 loop: CASSLWPAGRTGANVLTF. CDR3 nucleotide sequence: TGCGCCAGCAGCTTGTGGCCGGCGGGCAGAACTGGGGCCAACGTCCTGACTTTC.

The rearrangement joins TRBV4-2 to TRBJ2-1; no definite D call. The germline gives CDR1 LGHNA, CDR2 YNFKEQ. The ends were cut back, 4 bases at V and 0 bases at J, with 7 bases in the middle. CDR3 size: 14 residues. CDR3 sequence reads: CASSPGSSYNEQFF. CDR3 sequence (DNA): TGTGCCAGCAGCCCTGGAAGCTCCTACAATGAGCAGTTCTTC.

This clone was recorded once. V is TRBV7-9 and J is TRBJ1-1; TRBD1 matches 11 bases. Trimming took 3 bases from V and 5 from J; bases not matched to a gene: 5. The length of the CDR3 is 15 residues. CDR1 and CDR2 (germline): SEHNR, FQNEAQ (reference sequence). CDR3 loop: CASSFSGQGDTEAFF. The CDR3 DNA reads TGTGCCAGCAGCTTTTCGGGACAGGGGGATACTGAAGCTTTCTTT.

Points on this clone: Other DNA sequences in this sample translate to the same CDR3. The rearrangement uses TRBV20-1 and TRBJ1-1; possible D gene TRBD1, 5 bases. Trimming pared 3 bases from V and 4 bases from J, leaving 9 bases between. This CDR3 spans 12 amino acids. Germline assignment: CDR1 DFQATT and CDR2 SNEGSKA (reference sequence). The CDR3 sequence is CSASPGGTEAFF. For the CDR3, the DNA is TGCAGTGCTAGTCCCGGGGGCACTGAAGCTTTCTTT.

With respect to this clone: The same CDR3 also results from other DNA sequences found in this sample. The chain has TRBV2 and TRBJ1-5; no clear D. V gave up 7 bases and J gave up 0 bases, with 10 bases separating them. The CDR3 extends over 14 amino acids. Germline V gene data show CDR1 as SNHLY and CDR2 as FYNNEI. Here the CDR3 DNA reads TGTGCCAGCACACGGCAGAATAGCAATCAGCCCCAGCATTTT. Protein sequence: CASTRQNSNQPQHF. The variable domain in full, with the rest retrieved from reference TRBV2 and TRBJ1-5, is EPEVTQTPSHQVTQMGQEVILRCVPISNHLYFYWYRQILGQKVEFLVSFYNNEISEKSEIFDDQFSVERPDGSNFTLKIRSTKLEDSAMYFCASTRQNSNQPQHFGDGTRLSIL.

The V gene is TRBV28, the J gene TRBJ1-2, with a possible D match to TRBD1 (5 bases). Trimming removed 7 bases from V and 4 bases from J, with 13 bases in between. Per the germline V gene, CDR1 is MDHEN and CDR2 is SYDVKM. CDR3 length equals 13 residues. The CDR3: CASTNTGSYGYTF. The CDR3 coding sequence is TGTGCCAGCACAAACACAGGATCCTATGGCTACACCTTC.

The chain joins TRBV3-1 (or the pseudogene TRBV3-2) to TRBJ2-1; D is perhaps TRBD1 or TRBD2 (6 bases each). Per germline, CDR1 LGHDT and CDR2 YNNKEL (reference sequence). CDR3 length: 19 amino acids. The V end lost 5 bases, the J end lost 2 bases, and 25 bases lay between the germline ends. The CDR3 DNA follows: TGTGCCAGCAGCGCCAACCGACCTTTTCGGGGGCGCGCCTACAATGAGCAGTTCTTC. Its protein is CASSANRPFRGRAYNEQFF.

The V gene is TRBV5-8, the J gene TRBJ2-3; no clear D gene. Germline lookup yields CDR1 SGHTS and CDR2 YDEGEE. There are 15 residues in the CDR3. V was trimmed by 0 bases and J by 0 bases, leaving 8 bases between them. CDR3 amino acids: CASSLGSVSTDTQYF. The DNA of the CDR3 is TGTGCCAGCAGCTTGGGGTCTGTTAGCACAGATACGCAGTATTTT. Looking up the rest from reference TRBV5-8 and TRBJ2-3 gives the full variable domain: EAGVTQSPTHLIKTRGQQATLRCSPISGHTSVYWYQQALGLGLQFLLWYDEGEERNRGNFPPRFSGRQFPNYSSELNVNALELEDSALYLCASSLGSVSTDTQYFGPGTRLTVL.